The 10 T cell receptor beta chains below were found in one sample sequenced in a study of CD8 T cells in ankylosing spondylitis. MiXCR, applied by TCRdb to the 5' RACE reads, yields one record per CDR3 protein. The profile covers under 150,000 distinct CDR3 sequences, with around 9.7% appearing a single time and about 3.6% taken by the ten largest. Sequencing was done on a sample of blood, either unsorted or a sorted T cell fraction (not recorded which). The receptors stem from a male donor with ankylosing spondylitis or in good health (not recorded which).

This clonotype occurred many times. This chain joins TRBV5-1 and TRBJ2-7; 8 bases line up with TRBD1. This CDR3 has 15 residues. V shed 1 base, J shed 5 bases, and the junction held 8 bases outside the gene matches. Germline CDR1 SGHRS, CDR2 YFSETQ. The CDR3 spells CASSLQGDRFDEQYF. Written as DNA, the CDR3 is TGCGCCAGCAGCTTGCAAGGGGACAGGTTCGACGAGCAGTACTTC.

This clonotype was picked up a small number of times. V and J are TRBV19 and TRBJ2-1; no firm D call. V was trimmed by 3 bases and J by 2 bases, leaving 8 bases between them. Looked up from germline, CDR1 is LNHDA and CDR2 is SQIVND (reference sequence). There are 14 residues in the CDR3. DNA for the CDR3: TGTGCCAGTAGTATTGGGCAGACCTACAATGAGCAGTTCTTC. As protein: CASSIGQTYNEQFF.

This clonotype was found many times. The chain employs TRBV9 and TRBJ2-1; TRBD1 agrees at 9 bases. The V segment lost 4 bases and the J segment 7 bases; nucleotides outside the gene matches: 6. The CDR3 length is 14 residues. CDR1 is SGDLS and CDR2 is YYNGEE in the germline V gene. The CDR3 nucleotides are TGTGCCAGCAGCCGAGGGGACAGGGTAAATGAGCAGTTCTTC. Residues: CASSRGDRVNEQFF.

This clonotype was counted a few times. The CDR3 DNA is TGCGCCAGCAGCCAAGTGGCGGGAGGGCCGTACAATGAGCAGTTCTTC. Protein product: CASSQVAGGPYNEQFF. The rearrangement joins TRBV4-1 to TRBJ2-1; 9 bases are a match to TRBD2. CDR3 length: 16 amino acids. Germline CDR1 and CDR2: MGHRA and YSYEKL. With V trimmed by 1 base and J by 4 bases, 5 bases remained unmatched.

This clonotype has more than one count but fewer than ten. The gene calls are TRBV18 and TRBJ1-1, with D unresolved. Trimming cost V 2 bases and J 0 bases, with 13 bases left between them. Germline CDR1 and CDR2: KGHSH and LQKENI. CDR3 length equals 16 residues. The CDR3, as DNA: TGTGCCAGCTCACCAAAAGTACCGCAAATGAACACTGAAGCTTTCTTT. Amino acids: CASSPKVPQMNTEAFF.

For this clonotype: A much larger clone lies one base from this, so it may be a read error. CDR3 nucleotide sequence: TGTGCCAGCAGCCCACACCCCGGGGGGCGGACTGGAAACACCATATATTTT. Translation gives CASSPHPGGRTGNTIYF. The V gene is TRBV7-8, the J gene TRBJ1-3; D perhaps matches TRBD1 (6 bases). The germline V and J ends were trimmed by 5 bases and 2 bases, with 19 bases remaining between them. This CDR3 has 17 residues. Germline-derived CDR1 and CDR2 are SGHVS and FQNEAQ.

This clonotype has ten or more counts. This chain joins TRBV10-3 and TRBJ2-5; no clear D gene. The V gene lost 8 bases and the J gene lost 0 bases, with 10 bases spanning the gap. In germline, CDR1 is ENHRY, CDR2 SYGVKD. The CDR3 totals 13 residues. CDR3 DNA: TGTGCCATCGCGTTGTCTAACCAAGAGACCCAGTACTTC. Encoded protein: CAIALSNQETQYF.

This clonotype showed up many times. This chain links TRBV14 with TRBJ2-5; TRBD1 aligns across 7 bases. V trimming: 5 bases; J trimming: 2 bases; junction bases outside the gene matches: 8. From germline, CDR1 is SGHDN and CDR2 FVKESK. The length of the CDR3 is 15 residues. CDR3 DNA: TGTGCCAGCAGCAACCAACCGGGACAGCAAGAGACCCAGTACTTC. The encoded protein is CASSNQPGQQETQYF.

This clonotype was seen many times. The V gene is TRBV6-2 or TRBV6-3, the J gene TRBJ2-7, with TRBD1 matching over 10 bases. Trimming removed 6 bases from V and 5 bases from J; junction bases left unmatched: 7. CDR1 and CDR2 from the germline V gene are MNHEY and SVGEGT. The CDR3 consists of 14 residues. The CDR3 loop reads CASRDTGTGDEQYF. The CDR3 DNA reads TGTGCCAGCAGAGACACCGGGACAGGGGACGAGCAGTACTTC.

The chain combines TRBV9 with TRBJ2-1; 8 positions match TRBD2. The CDR3 spans 16 residues. With V trimmed by 2 bases and J by 1 base, 5 bases remained unmatched. Germline V gene data show CDR1 as SGDLS and CDR2 as YYNGEE. The CDR3 here is CASSVTSGRSYNEQFF. Written as DNA, the CDR3 is TGTGCCAGCAGCGTTACGAGCGGGAGATCCTACAATGAGCAGTTCTTC.